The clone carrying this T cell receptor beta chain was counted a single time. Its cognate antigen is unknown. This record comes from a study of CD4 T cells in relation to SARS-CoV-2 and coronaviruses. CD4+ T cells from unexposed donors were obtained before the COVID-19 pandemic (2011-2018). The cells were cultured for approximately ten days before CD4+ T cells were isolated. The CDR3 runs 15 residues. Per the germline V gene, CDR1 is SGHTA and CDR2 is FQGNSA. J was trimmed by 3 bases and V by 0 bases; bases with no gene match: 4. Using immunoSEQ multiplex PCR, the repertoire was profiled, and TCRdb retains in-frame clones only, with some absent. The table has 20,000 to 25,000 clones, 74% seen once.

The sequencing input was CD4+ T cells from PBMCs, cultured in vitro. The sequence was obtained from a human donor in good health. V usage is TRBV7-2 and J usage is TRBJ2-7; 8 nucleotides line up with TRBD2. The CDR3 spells CASSLASGMVYEQYF. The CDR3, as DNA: TGTGCCAGCAGCTTAGCTAGCGGGATGGTCTACGAGCAGTACTTC.